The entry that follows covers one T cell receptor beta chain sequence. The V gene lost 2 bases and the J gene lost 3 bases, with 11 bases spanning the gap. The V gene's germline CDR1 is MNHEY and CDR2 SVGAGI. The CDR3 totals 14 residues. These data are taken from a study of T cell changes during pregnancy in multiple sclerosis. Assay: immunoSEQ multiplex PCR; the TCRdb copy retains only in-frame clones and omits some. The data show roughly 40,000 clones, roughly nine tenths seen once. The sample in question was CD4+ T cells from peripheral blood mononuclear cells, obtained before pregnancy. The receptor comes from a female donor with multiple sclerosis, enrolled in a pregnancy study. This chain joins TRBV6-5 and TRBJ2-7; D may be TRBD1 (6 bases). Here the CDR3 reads CASSYIRGGYEQYF. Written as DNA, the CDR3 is TGTGCCAGCAGTTACATTCGAGGGGGCTACGAGCAGTACTTC.